The clone carrying this T cell receptor (beta chain) has at least ten counts. Its antigen is currently unknown. Arm-PCR with iRepertoire HTBI primers amplified the CDR3 regions for these TCR beta libraries. As processed by the authors: The samples included around 64 TRBV and about 13 TRBJ segments. TCRdb recomputed calls from the multiplex PCR reads with MiXCR, one row per CDR3 protein. TCRdb, not the original authors, processed these V and J calls. Among more than 650,000 distinct CDR3 sequences listed, 25% to 35% were seen once. This sample is part of a study of regulatory T cells in long-lasting Graves disease. The trim removed 10 bases at V and 5 bases at J, leaving 9 bases unmatched. CDR1 and CDR2 from the germline V gene are MDHEN and SYDVKM. CDR3 size: 13 residues. Time point: persistent/refractory GD, antithyroid drugs over 5 years with positive TRAb. PBMC RNA was the source of the TCR library. The authors drew patients from an endocrinology department in Xi'an, China.

General observations from the study: Persistent disease was associated with favored TRBV28 usage and with favored use of TRBJ1-2 and TRBJ2-5.

The TCR was taken from a female donor with Graves disease. The V gene is TRBV28, the J gene TRBJ1-1; TRBD1 aligns across 8 bases. The sequencing used peripheral blood mononuclear cells (PBMCs), collected when the disease was refractory, from a patient treated with antithyroid drugs. The CDR3 DNA reads as TGTGCCAACTCAGGGGGCGCAGGAACTGAAGCTTTCTTT. Translated: CANSGGAGTEAFF. The variable domain in full, completed from reference TRBV28 and TRBJ1-1, reads DVKVTQSSRYLVKRTGEKVFLECVQDMDHENMFWYRQDPGLGLRLIYFSYDVKMKEKGDIPEGYSVSREKKERFSLILESASTNQTSMYLCANSGGAGTEAFFGQGTRLTVV.